The source of this T cell receptor (beta chain) is a study of cytomegalovirus exposure and HLA in healthy donors. Across the study: Genotyping showed around 81% of over 350 donors falling in the Caucasian-associated ancestry cluster.

The PCR employed 60 Vbeta primers together with 13 Jbeta primers. Generated by immunoSEQ multiplex PCR, the TCRdb table keeps only in-frame clones and is missing some. This table has around 120,000 clones, 70% to 80% appearing once. As concerns this clone: Its matching antigen is unknown.

The CDR3 contains 15 residues. The V and J ends lost 7 bases and 10 bases respectively, with 20 bases between them. Germline assignment: CDR1 MDHEN and CDR2 SYDVKM. The donors were healthy bone marrow donors. General study findings and limits: When presence/absence was analysed, sequencing depth was taken to be roughly uniform across donors. The study put under 200 TCR beta chains on its list as cytomegalovirus-associated.

The origin of this receptor is a woman aged 18-29 years in good health and CMV-seronegative. Source material: PBMCs. The chain employs TRBV28 and TRBJ1-6; perhaps TRBD1 as D (5 bases). The CDR3 DNA is TGTGCCAGCACCTCCCCGGGGGGGTTGGAATCACCCCTCCACTTT. The encoded protein is CASTSPGGLESPLHF. The whole variable domain, remainder taken from reference TRBV28 and TRBJ1-6, is DVKVTQSSRYLVKRTGEKVFLECVQDMDHENMFWYRQDPGLGLRLIYFSYDVKMKEKGDIPEGYSVSREKKERFSLILESASTNQTSMYLCASTSPGGLESPLHFGNGTRLTVT.